The present T cell receptor beta chain was sequenced within a study of blood T cell repertoires in COVID-19. Study summary: Whether acute or convalescent, the COVID-19 samples came from the United States, Italy and Spain. PBMCs, B-cell-depleted T cells, or T cells provided the cDNA or gDNA that made up the material.

Authors' data handling: From reference gene primer amplification, estimates of nucleated cell counts were derived. Profiled with immunoSEQ multiplex PCR; TCRdb holds only in-frame clones, not every one. V and J calls and clone size are those listed in that table; D and trimming were worked out from the DNA. The data show approximately 37,000 clones, about 91% seen once. From germline, CDR1 is SGHRS and CDR2 YFSETQ. The CDR3 spans 14 residues. The V and J ends lost 4 bases and 1 base respectively, with 11 bases between them. The TCR comes from a woman aged 80 or over with acute or convalescent COVID-19. The sample was peripheral blood. The chain carries TRBV5-1 and TRBJ2-5; D unclear. CDR3 region: CASSTGAAQETQYF. CDR3 DNA: TGCGCCAGCAGCACTGGAGCCGCCCAAGAGACCCAGTACTTC.